This T cell receptor beta chain derives from a study of T-cell reconstitution after alpha-beta-depleted transplantation in children. CDR1 and CDR2 from the germline V gene are LNHNV and YYDKDF (reference sequence). Trimming took 4 bases from V and 1 from J, leaving 7 bases between them. This CDR3 has 13 residues. Unique molecular identifiers were built into the TCRbeta library. TCRdb fed the PCR reads into MiXCR, producing one record per CDR3 protein. The sample records just under 350,000 distinct CDR3 sequences, around 15% being singletons. This clonotype was observed a few times. The source of this sequence is a male patient between 2 and 10 years old who had a stem cell transplant for acute lymphoblastic leukemia, so the T cells may come from the graft donor. This sequence joins TRBV15 and TRBJ1-1, with unresolved D. Source: PBMCs, mostly from graft donor cells, taken 360 days after TCRalphabeta/CD19-depleted stem cell transplant. Written as DNA, the CDR3 is TGTGCCACCAGCAATGAGGGGAACACTGAAGCTTTCTTT. It codes for CATSNEGNTEAFF.